This TCR beta chain originates from a study of OX40 agonist ivuxolimab in advanced cancers. The germline V and J ends were trimmed by 4 bases and 1 base, with 17 bases remaining between them. Germline loops: CDR1 SNHLY, CDR2 FYNNEI. The CDR3 sequence is 17 residues long. Sequencing was performed with immunoSEQ multiplex PCR; in TCRdb, only in-frame clones are kept and a portion is missing. The data show tens of thousands of clones, approximately 87% seen once. This TCR was sampled from an adult with an advanced solid tumor such as melanoma, head and neck, liver or kidney cancer. The sample here was CD4+ or CD8+ T cells sorted from blood, taken in a trial of the OX40 agonist ivuxolimab. The V call is TRBV2, the J call TRBJ1-5; D ambiguous. The CDR3, as DNA: TGTGCCAGCAGTGCGGCACTGACCCGATTGAGCAATCAGCCCCAGCATTTT. Encoded protein: CASSAALTRLSNQPQHF.